This T cell receptor beta chain originates from a study of CD8 T cells in Susac syndrome. As for the study in general: Roughly 8 of the sequenced Susac syndrome patients were in remission, and six had active disease. Study results and caveats: Where Susac syndrome CD4+ T cell repertoires were concerned, no clonal expansion was evident.

Concerning this clonotype itself: Its target is not known.

The RNA input was 0.5 to 1 ug, and it was reverse transcribed with random hexamers. The TCR beta CDR3 was amplified by immunoSEQ multiplex PCR across 54 Vbeta, 13 Jbeta. TCRdb reprocessed the immunoSEQ multiplex PCR reads with MiXCR, giving one entry per CDR3 protein. The sample holds 160,000 or so distinct CDR3 sequences, around 95% seen once. This CDR3 has 11 residues. Germline V gene sequence: CDR1 MNHEY, CDR2 SVGAGI. The ends were cut back, 7 bases at V and 10 bases at J, with 13 bases in the middle. The TCR originated in a human donor with Susac syndrome. V and J are TRBV6-5 and TRBJ1-2, with D perhaps matching TRBD1 (6 bases). The sequenced sample consisted of CD4+ T cells from PBMCs. CDR3 sequence reads: CASTRGDAYTF. CDR3 DNA: TGTGCCAGCACCAGGGGAGATGCCTACACCTTC.